This is a list of T cell receptor beta chains from one sample in a study of a mutant IDH1 vaccine in newly diagnosed glioma. Generated by immunoSEQ multiplex PCR, the TCRdb table keeps only in-frame clones and is missing some. The repertoire holds more than 20,000 clones, with around 85% as singletons. The input for sequencing was PBMCs, taken from a glioma patient treated with radiotherapy, temozolomide or both. These receptors were obtained from a man aged 40-49 years with glioma. CDR3s include the opening cysteine and the closing phenylalanine or tryptophan. D genes are given only for firm matches. Not every row has a clone size; where given, it reads once, few, many or a size class.

j_call	clone_size	d_call	v_call	cdr3_aa	cdr3_nt
TRBJ2-3	few	-	TRBV1	CTSSRNSGGAEDTQYF	TGCACCAGCAGCCGGAATAGCGGGGGGGCCGAAGATACGCAGTATTTT
TRBJ2-7	few	-	TRBV7-4	CASSFRGLDPCNSYEQYF	TGTGCCAGCAGCTTCCGGGGCCTGGATCCATGTAACTCCTACGAGCAGTACTTC
TRBJ1-6	-	-	TRBV5-6	CASSLGFGDNNSPLHF	TGTGCCAGCAGCTTGGGTTTCGGGGACAATAATTCACCCCTCCACTTT
TRBJ2-2	-	TRBD1	TRBV19	CASSIRGQGRGITGELFF	TGTGCCAGTAGTATCCGGGGCCAAGGCAGGGGGATAACCGGGGAGCTGTTTTTT
TRBJ2-7	once	TRBD2	TRBV6-5	CASRRALAGEQYF	TGTGCCAGCAGACGGGCACTAGCGGGGGAGCAGTACTTC
TRBJ1-5	-	-	TRBV6-5	CASRDPDGSNQPQHF	TGTGCCAGCAGAGATCCTGATGGGTCCAATCAGCCCCAGCATTTT
TRBJ1-1	-	-	TRBV2	CASSPRRGDTEAFF	TGTGCCAGCAGCCCTCGGAGAGGGGACACTGAAGCTTTCTTT
TRBJ1-1	-	-	TRBV18	CASSSIRDGTTGVNTEAFF	TGTGCCAGCTCGAGTATCCGGGACGGGACGACGGGGGTGAACACTGAAGCTTTCTTT
TRBJ2-3	-	TRBD1	TRBV19	CASSMGTGHTDTQYF	TGTGCCAGTAGTATGGGGACAGGGCACACAGATACGCAGTATTTT
TRBJ2-7	-	-	TRBV11-2	CASSLELPNYEQYF	TGTGCCAGCAGCTTAGAGCTACCTAACTACGAGCAGTACTTC
TRBJ2-1	-	-	TRBV5-4	CASSLDPSSYNEQFF	TGTGCCAGCAGCCTCGACCCGAGCTCCTACAATGAGCAGTTCTTC
TRBJ2-3	-	TRBD1	TRBV4-1	CASSLRDRVGDTQYF	TGCGCCAGCAGCCTCCGCGACAGGGTAGGGGATACGCAGTATTTT
TRBJ2-5	-	-	TRBV10-3	CAIRDSQETQYF	TGTGCCATCAGGGACAGCCAAGAGACCCAGTACTTC
TRBJ1-4	once	-	TRBV6-5	CASSYAEKLFF	TGTGCCAGCAGTTACGCTGAAAAACTGTTTTTT
TRBJ1-1	few	-	TRBV30	CAWSVYDTEAFF	TGTGCCTGGAGTGTATACGACACTGAAGCTTTCTTT
TRBJ2-2	-	TRBD2	TRBV5-6	CASSSSGGTGELFF	TGTGCCAGCAGCTCGAGCGGGGGCACCGGGGAGCTGTTTTTT
TRBJ2-7	-	-	TRBV7-2	CASSFPGASIEQYF	TGTGCCAGCAGCTTCCCCGGGGCCAGCATCGAGCAGTACTTC
TRBJ2-1	-	TRBD1	TRBV30	CAWSVGQGAYNEQFF	TGTGCCTGGAGTGTGGGCCAGGGGGCCTACAATGAGCAGTTCTTC
TRBJ1-4	-	-	TRBV2	CASRQTATNEKLFF	TGTGCCAGCAGACAGACAGCAACTAATGAAAAACTGTTTTTT
TRBJ1-6	-	TRBD1	TRBV30	CAWSLGGATSPLHF	TGTGCCTGGAGCCTAGGGGGCGCGACATCACCCCTCCACTTT
TRBJ1-2	once	-	TRBV10-3	CAISESRGNGYTF	TGTGCCATCAGTGAGTCAAGGGGGAACGGCTACACCTTC
TRBJ2-3	-	-	TRBV5-6	CASSKDGGVGTDTQYF	TGTGCCAGCAGCAAGGACGGAGGAGTAGGCACAGATACGCAGTATTTT
TRBJ1-1	few	-	TRBV30	CAWSVRWQEAFF	TGTGCCTGGAGTGTACGATGGCAGGAAGCTTTCTTT
TRBJ1-4	few	-	TRBV6-5	CASSYSKGAHEKLFF	TGTGCCAGCAGTTACTCGAAAGGGGCCCATGAAAAACTGTTTTTT
TRBJ1-2	-	-	TRBV19	CASQVGQNNYGYTF	TGTGCCAGCCAAGTCGGACAGAATAACTATGGCTACACCTTC
TRBJ2-7	-	TRBD2	TRBV7-9	CASSLELAGGPSYEQYF	TGTGCCAGCAGCTTAGAACTAGCGGGAGGGCCTTCTTACGAGCAGTACTTC
TRBJ1-2	-	TRBD1	TRBV7-9	CASLGGQVDGYTF	TGTGCCAGCCTCGGGGGACAGGTGGATGGCTACACCTTC
TRBJ1-1	-	-	TRBV9	CASSPEDTEAFF	TGTGCCAGCAGCCCCGAGGACACTGAAGCTTTCTTT
TRBJ2-7	once	TRBD2	TRBV2	CASSGGVPWTSGSSYEQYF	TGTGCCAGCAGTGGGGGAGTGCCTTGGACTAGCGGTAGCTCCTACGAGCAGTACTTC
TRBJ2-5	-	-	TRBV7-6	CASSQPLVTQETQYF	TGTGCCAGCAGCCAACCACTAGTTACCCAAGAGACCCAGTACTTC
TRBJ2-2	-	TRBD1	TRBV6-5	CASSRGTGGTGELFF	TGTGCCAGCAGCCGAGGGACAGGGGGAACCGGGGAGCTGTTTTTT
TRBJ2-1	few	-	TRBV2	CASQTLRADEQFF	TGTGCCAGCCAGACCCTCCGGGCTGACGAGCAGTTCTTC
TRBJ1-2	-	-	TRBV28	CASKSGTLYGYTF	TGTGCCAGCAAAAGTGGGACACTCTATGGCTACACCTTC
TRBJ1-2	-	TRBD1	TRBV4-1	CASSQPGGTGGMSYGYTF	TGCGCCAGCAGCCAACCAGGGGGGACAGGGGGAATGAGCTATGGCTACACCTTC
TRBJ1-5	-	TRBD1	TRBV6-1	CASSERTGVNQPQHF	TGTGCCAGCAGTGAACGTACAGGGGTCAATCAGCCCCAGCATTTT
TRBJ1-1	-	-	TRBV6-1	CASSGRRNEEAFF	TGTGCCAGCAGTGGGCGGAGAAATGAAGAAGCTTTCTTT
TRBJ2-1	-	TRBD2	TRBV9	CASSPYTGTSGIPRDEQFF	TGTGCCAGCAGCCCCTATACCGGGACTAGCGGGATTCCGAGGGATGAGCAGTTCTTC
TRBJ1-1	few	-	TRBV10-3	CAIGPSNTEAFF	TGTGCCATCGGGCCATCGAACACTGAAGCTTTCTTT
TRBJ1-1	-	-	TRBV25-1	CASSELYTEAFF	TGTGCCAGCAGTGAATTATACACTGAAGCTTTCTTT
TRBJ2-1	-	TRBD2	TRBV10-3	CAASRREGNEQFF	TGTGCCGCTTCTCGTCGGGAGGGCAATGAGCAGTTCTTC
TRBJ1-2	-	-	TRBV15	CATSRVLPAIGYTF	TGTGCCACCAGCAGAGTCCTCCCAGCTATTGGCTACACCTTC
TRBJ1-1	-	-	TRBV6-1	CASSEGSFEAFF	TGTGCCAGCAGTGAAGGAAGTTTTGAAGCTTTCTTT
TRBJ1-5	-	-	TRBV30	CAWTAGANQPQHF	TGTGCCTGGACAGCAGGGGCCAATCAGCCCCAGCATTTT
TRBJ2-2	-	-	TRBV30	CAWSLTGGTGELFF	TGTGCCTGGAGCCTGACAGGCGGCACCGGGGAGCTGTTTTTT
TRBJ2-2	-	-	TRBV28	CASGQFRQDTGELFF	TGTGCCAGCGGGCAGTTTCGGCAAGACACCGGGGAGCTGTTTTTT